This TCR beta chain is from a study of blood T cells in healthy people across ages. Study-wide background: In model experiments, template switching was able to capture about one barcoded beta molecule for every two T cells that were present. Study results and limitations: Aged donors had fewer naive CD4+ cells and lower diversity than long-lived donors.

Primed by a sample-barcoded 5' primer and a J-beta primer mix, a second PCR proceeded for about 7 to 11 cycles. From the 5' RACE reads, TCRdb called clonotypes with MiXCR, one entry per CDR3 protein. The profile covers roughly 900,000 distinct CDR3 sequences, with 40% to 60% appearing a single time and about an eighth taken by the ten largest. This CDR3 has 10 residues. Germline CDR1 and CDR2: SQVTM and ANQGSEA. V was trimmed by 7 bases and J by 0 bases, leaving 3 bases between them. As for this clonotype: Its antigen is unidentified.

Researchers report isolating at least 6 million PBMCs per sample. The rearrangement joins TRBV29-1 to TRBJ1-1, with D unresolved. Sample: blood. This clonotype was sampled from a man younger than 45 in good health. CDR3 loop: CSGMNTEAFF. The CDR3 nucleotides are TGCAGCGGAATGAACACTGAAGCTTTCTTT.